Below are 10 T cell receptor beta chains sequenced from a single sample in a study of preoperative IRX-2 immunotherapy in early breast cancer. Clones were read by immunoSEQ multiplex PCR, and TCRdb kept only the in-frame ones, dropping some. The table has 15,000 to 25,000 clones, 85% seen once. Treatment: preoperative locoregional IRX-2 cytokine immunotherapy. The sample was lymph node tissue, taken after IRX-2 immunotherapy. The receptor set was obtained from a human donor with breast cancer.

Concerning this clone: Other DNA sequences in the same sample also yield this CDR3. The J gene is TRBJ2-3, the V gene TRBV19; 11 bases fit TRBD1. V shed 6 bases and J 4 bases; nucleotides not matched to a gene: 3. This CDR3 has 14 residues. CDR1 and CDR2 (germline): LNHDA, SQIVND (reference sequence). The CDR3 coding sequence is TGTGCCAGTAGGTGGACAGGGGGCCCAGATACGCAGTATTTT. Amino acids: CASRWTGGPDTQYF.

The J gene is TRBJ2-4, the V gene TRBV19, with 7 bases identical to TRBD2. The CDR3 is 14 amino acids. Per the germline V gene, CDR1 is LNHDA and CDR2 is SQIVND (reference sequence). The V gene end was trimmed by 5 bases and the J gene end by 9 bases; junction bases not matched to a gene: 10. The CDR3 sequence is CASSSGLEIGIQYF. The CDR3 bases are TGTGCCAGTAGTTCCGGACTAGAGATCGGCATTCAGTACTTC.

The chain has TRBV14 and TRBJ2-3, with D hard to call. Germline-derived CDR1 and CDR2 are SGHDN and FVKESK. The CDR3 is 13 residues long. Trimming cost V 4 bases and J 6 bases, with 11 bases left between them. CDR3 protein: CASSPRILDTQYF. In DNA form, the CDR3 reads TGTGCCAGCAGCCCGCGGATTCTGGATACGCAGTATTTT. The whole variable domain, filled in from reference TRBV14 and TRBJ2-3, reads EAGVTQFPSHSVIEKGQTVTLRCDPISGHDNLYWYRRVMGKEIKFLLHFVKESKQDESGMPNNRFLAERTGGTYSTLKVQPAELEDSGVYFCASSPRILDTQYFGPGTRLTVL.

The chain recombines TRBV6-8 with TRBJ2-1, with D perhaps matching TRBD1 (5 bases). V shed 2 bases and J shed 7 bases, with 9 bases lying between them. Germline-derived CDR1 and CDR2 are MNHGY and SAAAGT. The CDR3 spans 13 residues. In DNA, the CDR3 is TGTGCCAGCAGTTACGGGGCAGGGAATGAGCAGTTCTTC. Translated, it gives CASSYGAGNEQFF.

The chain has TRBV2 and TRBJ1-6; D remains unclear. V was clipped by 7 bases and J by 7 bases, with 11 bases between them. Germline loops: CDR1 SNHLY, CDR2 FYNNEI. This CDR3 contains 13 residues. This CDR3 is CASKPERNSPLHF. CDR3 DNA: TGTGCCAGCAAGCCGGAGAGGAATTCACCCCTCCACTTT.

This sequence joins TRBV6-8 and TRBJ1-1; D unclear. The germline CDR1 and CDR2 sequences are MNHGY and SAAAGT. The CDR3 extends over 15 amino acids. The germline V and J ends were trimmed by 2 bases and 2 bases, with 12 bases remaining between them. CDR3 nucleotides: TGTGCCAGCAGTTACAGGGCTCAAGGAAACACTGAAGCTTTCTTT. Protein product: CASSYRAQGNTEAFF.

This chain uses TRBV19 with TRBJ2-7; a weak D match, TRBD2 (6 bases). Deletions cut 5 bases from V and 8 bases from J, with 19 bases between. This CDR3 has 14 amino acids. CDR1 and CDR2 from the germline V gene are LNHDA and SQIVND (reference sequence). The CDR3, as DNA: TGTGCCAGTAGTTTCCGTGGGGACTCCTTGAAGCAGTACTTC. As protein: CASSFRGDSLKQYF.

V gene TRBV9 combines with J gene TRBJ2-7, with D uncertain. V lost 0 bases, J lost 3 bases, and 10 bases lay in between. The germline V gene encodes CDR1 SGDLS and CDR2 YYNGEE. CDR3 length: 14 amino acids. The CDR3 DNA is TGTGCCAGCAGCGTAGCGAACGACCTCTACGAGCAGTACTTC. Encoded protein: CASSVANDLYEQYF.

This clone was detected once. This chain connects TRBV6-8 to TRBJ1-4; no definite D call. Trimming took off 2 bases at V and 0 bases at J, with 7 bases between the two ends. The CDR3 runs 15 residues. Germline assignment: CDR1 MNHGY and CDR2 SAAAGT. The CDR3 DNA reads TGTGCCAGCAGTTACGGGGTTGCAACTAATGAAAAACTGTTTTTT. Translating gives CASSYGVATNEKLFF.

The rearrangement uses TRBV5-1 and TRBJ1-2; TRBD1 matches 8 bases. The V gene's germline CDR1 is SGHRS and CDR2 YFSETQ. V lost 3 bases to trimming and J lost 3 bases; unmatched junction nucleotides: 7. The length of the CDR3 is 15 residues. This chain's CDR3 is CASSSSGGADYGYTF. CDR3 DNA sequence: TGCGCCAGCAGCTCATCAGGGGGCGCCGACTATGGCTACACCTTC.